This T cell receptor (beta chain) stems from a study of shared clonotypes between healthy human individuals. The study, taken as a whole, reports: The generation probabilities recorded for non-shared clonotypes fell below those of clonotypes shared by all four donors.

Clones were sequenced by immunoSEQ multiplex PCR, and TCRdb holds only the in-frame ones, with some missing. The repertoire holds 450,000 to 700,000 clones, around 95% seen once, with approximately 0.1% in the top ten. CD45RO-negative, CCR7-selected cells formed the naive CD8 fraction, which excluded terminally differentiated effector memory CD45RA+ cells. Germline V lookup: CDR1 SGHTA, CDR2 FQGNSA. The CDR3 sequence is 17 residues long. About this clone itself: Its matching antigen is unknown.

The rearrangement uses TRBV7-2 and TRBJ2-5, with D possibly being TRBD1 or TRBD2 (5 bases each). The J call could be wrong; TRBJ2-7 is a better fit for the DNA end. Specimen: naive CD8+ T cells sorted from blood. This TCR came from a young woman in good health. The CDR3 protein is CASSVTYESGSSYEQYF. The DNA for the CDR3 is TGTGCCAGCAGCGTCACCTATGAGTCAGGGAGCTCCTACGAGCAGTACTTC.